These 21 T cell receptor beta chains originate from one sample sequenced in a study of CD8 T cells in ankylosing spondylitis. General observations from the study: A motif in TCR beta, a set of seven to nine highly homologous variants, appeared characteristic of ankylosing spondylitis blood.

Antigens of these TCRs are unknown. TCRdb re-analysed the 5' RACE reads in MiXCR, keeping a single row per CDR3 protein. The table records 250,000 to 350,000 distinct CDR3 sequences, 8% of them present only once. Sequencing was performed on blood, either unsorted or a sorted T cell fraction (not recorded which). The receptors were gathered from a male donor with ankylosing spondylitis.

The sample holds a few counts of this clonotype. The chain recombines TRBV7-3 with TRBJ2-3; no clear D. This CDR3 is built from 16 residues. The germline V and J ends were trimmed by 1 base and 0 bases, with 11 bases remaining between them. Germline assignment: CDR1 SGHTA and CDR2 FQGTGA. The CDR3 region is CASSLIRAISTDTQYF. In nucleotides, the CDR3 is TGTGCCAGCAGCTTAATCCGGGCAATAAGCACAGATACGCAGTATTTT.

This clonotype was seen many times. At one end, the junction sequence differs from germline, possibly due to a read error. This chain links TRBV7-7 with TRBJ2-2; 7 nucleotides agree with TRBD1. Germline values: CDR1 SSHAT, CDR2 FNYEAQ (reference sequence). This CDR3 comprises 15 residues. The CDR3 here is CASSTTGRGTGELFF. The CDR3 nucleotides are TGTGCTAGCAGCACGACAGGGAGAGGCACCGGGGAGCTGTTTTTT.

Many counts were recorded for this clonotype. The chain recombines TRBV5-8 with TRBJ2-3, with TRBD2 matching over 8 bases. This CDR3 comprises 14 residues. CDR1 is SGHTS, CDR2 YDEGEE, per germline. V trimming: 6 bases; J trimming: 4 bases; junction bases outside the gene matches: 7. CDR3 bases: TGTGCCAGCACCGATCGGGGGGGTGCAGATACGCAGTATTTT. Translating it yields CASTDRGGADTQYF.

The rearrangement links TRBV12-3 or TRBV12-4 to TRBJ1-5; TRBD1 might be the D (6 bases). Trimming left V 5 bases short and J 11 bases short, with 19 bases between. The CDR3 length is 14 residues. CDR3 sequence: CASSTGSLGGAQHF. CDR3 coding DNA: TGTGCCAGCAGTACAGGGTCGCTAGGCGGGGCCCAGCATTTT.

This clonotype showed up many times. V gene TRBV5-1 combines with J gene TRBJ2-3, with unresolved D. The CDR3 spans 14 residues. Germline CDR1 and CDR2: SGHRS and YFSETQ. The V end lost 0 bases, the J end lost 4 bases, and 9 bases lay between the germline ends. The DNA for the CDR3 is TGCGCCAGCAGCTTGGGGGGTATCCCAGATACGCAGTATTTT. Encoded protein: CASSLGGIPDTQYF.

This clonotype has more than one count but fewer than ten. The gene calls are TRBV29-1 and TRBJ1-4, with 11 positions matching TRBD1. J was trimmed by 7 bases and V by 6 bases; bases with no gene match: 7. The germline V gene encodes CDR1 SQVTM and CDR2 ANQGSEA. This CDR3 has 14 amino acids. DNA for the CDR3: TGCAGCGTGGCAGGACAGGGGGCGGGTGAAAAACTGTTTTTT. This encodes CSVAGQGAGEKLFF.

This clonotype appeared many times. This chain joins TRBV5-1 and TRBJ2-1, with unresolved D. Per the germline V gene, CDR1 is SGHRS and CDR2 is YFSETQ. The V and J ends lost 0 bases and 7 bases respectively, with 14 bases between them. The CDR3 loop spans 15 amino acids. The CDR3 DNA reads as TGCGCCAGCAGCTTGGGTTCGGTAGGATGGAATGAGCAGTTCTTC. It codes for CASSLGSVGWNEQFF.

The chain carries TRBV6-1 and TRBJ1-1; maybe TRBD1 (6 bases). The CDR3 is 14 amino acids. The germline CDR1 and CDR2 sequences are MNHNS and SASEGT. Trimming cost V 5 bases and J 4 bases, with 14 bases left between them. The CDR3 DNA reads TGTGCCAGCAGTATGGGACATTTCGCCACTGAAGCTTTCTTT. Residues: CASSMGHFATEAFF.

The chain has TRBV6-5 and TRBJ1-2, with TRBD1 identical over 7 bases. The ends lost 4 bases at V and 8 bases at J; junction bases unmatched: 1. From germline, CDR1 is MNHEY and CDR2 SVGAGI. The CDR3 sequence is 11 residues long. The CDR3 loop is CASSWTGGYTF. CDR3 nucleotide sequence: TGTGCCAGCAGTTGGACAGGAGGCTACACCTTC.

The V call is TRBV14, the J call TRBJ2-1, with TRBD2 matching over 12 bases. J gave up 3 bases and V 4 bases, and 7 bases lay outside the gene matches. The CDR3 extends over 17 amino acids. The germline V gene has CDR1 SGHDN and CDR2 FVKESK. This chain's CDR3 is CASSPPQLAGGYNEQFF. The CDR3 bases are TGTGCCAGCAGCCCGCCCCAACTAGCGGGAGGCTACAATGAGCAGTTCTTC.

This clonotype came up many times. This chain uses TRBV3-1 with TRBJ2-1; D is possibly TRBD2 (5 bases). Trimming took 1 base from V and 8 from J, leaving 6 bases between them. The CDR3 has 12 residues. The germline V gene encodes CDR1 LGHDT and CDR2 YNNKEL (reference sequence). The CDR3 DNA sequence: TGTGCCAGCAGCCAAGGGACTCATGAGCAGTTCTTC. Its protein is CASSQGTHEQFF.

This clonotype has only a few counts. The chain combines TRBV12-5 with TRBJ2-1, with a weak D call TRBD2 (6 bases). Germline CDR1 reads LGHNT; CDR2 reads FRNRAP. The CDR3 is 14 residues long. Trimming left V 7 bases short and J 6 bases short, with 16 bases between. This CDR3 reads CASADALASNEQFF. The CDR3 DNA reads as TGTGCTAGTGCCGATGCCCTAGCGTCCAATGAGCAGTTCTTC.

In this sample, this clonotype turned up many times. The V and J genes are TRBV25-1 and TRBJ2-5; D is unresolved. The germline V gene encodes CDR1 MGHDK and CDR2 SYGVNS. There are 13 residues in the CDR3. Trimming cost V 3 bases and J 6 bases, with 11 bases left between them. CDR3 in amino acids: CASSDLPEKTQYF. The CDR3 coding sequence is TGTGCCAGCAGTGACCTCCCAGAGAAGACCCAGTACTTC.

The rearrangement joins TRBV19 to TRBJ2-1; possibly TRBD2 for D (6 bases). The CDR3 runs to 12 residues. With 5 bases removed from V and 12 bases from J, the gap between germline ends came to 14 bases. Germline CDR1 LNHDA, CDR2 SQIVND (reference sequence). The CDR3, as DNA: TGTGCCAGTAGTTACGGGACTTACGGGCAGTTCTTC. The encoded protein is CASSYGTYGQFF.

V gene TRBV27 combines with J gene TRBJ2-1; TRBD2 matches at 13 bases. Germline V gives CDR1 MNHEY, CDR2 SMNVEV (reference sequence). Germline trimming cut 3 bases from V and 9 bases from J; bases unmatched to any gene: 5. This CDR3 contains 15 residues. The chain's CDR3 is CASSFTSGRAGEQFF. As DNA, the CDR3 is TGTGCCAGCAGTTTTACTAGCGGGAGGGCCGGTGAGCAGTTCTTC.

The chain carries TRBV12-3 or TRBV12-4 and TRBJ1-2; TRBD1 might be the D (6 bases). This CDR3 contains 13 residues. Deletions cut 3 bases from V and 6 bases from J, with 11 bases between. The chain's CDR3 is CASSFYRANGYTF. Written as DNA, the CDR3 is TGTGCCAGCAGTTTCTACAGGGCTAATGGCTACACCTTC.

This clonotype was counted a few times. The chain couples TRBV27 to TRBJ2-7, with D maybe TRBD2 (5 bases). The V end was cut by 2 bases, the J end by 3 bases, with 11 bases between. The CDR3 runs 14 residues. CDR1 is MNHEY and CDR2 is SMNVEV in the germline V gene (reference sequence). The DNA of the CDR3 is TGTGCCAGCAGTTTAAAGGGAGTCGACTACGAGCAGTACTTC. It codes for CASSLKGVDYEQYF.

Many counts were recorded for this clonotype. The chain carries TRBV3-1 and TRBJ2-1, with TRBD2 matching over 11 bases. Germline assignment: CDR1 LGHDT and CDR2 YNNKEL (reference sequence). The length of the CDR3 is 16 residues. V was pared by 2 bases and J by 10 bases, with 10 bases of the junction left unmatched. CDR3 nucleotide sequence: TGTGCCAGCAGCCAAACCCCGAGGGTAGCGGGAGGGGAGCAGTTCTTC. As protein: CASSQTPRVAGGEQFF.

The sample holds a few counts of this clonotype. The CDR3 here is CASSQDGWGEQFF. The CDR3 DNA sequence: TGTGCCAGCAGCCAAGACGGGTGGGGTGAGCAGTTCTTC. The chain joins TRBV14 to TRBJ2-1; unclear D gene. The CDR3 totals 13 residues. CDR1 SGHDN and CDR2 FVKESK come from the germline V gene. V lost 0 bases and J 9 bases, leaving 9 bases between the germline ends.

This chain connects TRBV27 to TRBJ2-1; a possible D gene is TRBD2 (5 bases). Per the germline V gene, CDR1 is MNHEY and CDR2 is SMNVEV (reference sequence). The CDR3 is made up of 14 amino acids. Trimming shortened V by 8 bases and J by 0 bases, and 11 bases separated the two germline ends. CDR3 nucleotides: TGTGCCAGCGGGATAGCGCCCTCCTACAATGAGCAGTTCTTC. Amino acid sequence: CASGIAPSYNEQFF.

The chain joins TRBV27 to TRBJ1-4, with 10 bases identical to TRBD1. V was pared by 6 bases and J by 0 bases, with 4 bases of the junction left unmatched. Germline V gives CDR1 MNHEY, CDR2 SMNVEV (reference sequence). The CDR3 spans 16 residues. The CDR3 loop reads CASRGQGFTTNEKLFF. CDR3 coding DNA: TGTGCCAGCAGGGGACAGGGGTTCACAACTAATGAAAAACTGTTTTTT.